This TCR beta chain was observed in a study of shared clonotypes between healthy human individuals. Regarding the study as a whole: Blood alone was sampled, and tissue repertoires likely differ. Only a few donors were included, so the genetic and exposure-history diversity represented was limited.

Germline CDR1 is LNHDA and CDR2 is SQIVND (reference sequence). The CDR3 covers 14 residues. V lost 8 bases and J 4 bases, leaving 17 bases between the germline ends. In its sample, this clone was seen once. Its antigen is unknown. The repertoire was sequenced with immunoSEQ multiplex PCR; TCRdb's copy has only in-frame clones and lacks some. The data show approximately 2.1 million clones, more than 80% seen once. CD4+ cell separation produced CD45RA+ naive and CD45RA-negative memory subsets. This sequence joins TRBV19 and TRBJ2-5; D is tentatively TRBD1 or TRBD2 (5 bases each). Sequencing used naive CD4+ T cells from PBMCs. Subset of the sample: CD45RA+ positively selected. This TCR was recovered from a man aged 18-30 years in good health. Some clones in this sample may be carry-over from other donors' samples. CDR3 protein: CASRSGGRGETQYF. CDR3 bases: TGTGCCAGTCGAAGCGGAGGAAGGGGAGAGACCCAGTACTTC.